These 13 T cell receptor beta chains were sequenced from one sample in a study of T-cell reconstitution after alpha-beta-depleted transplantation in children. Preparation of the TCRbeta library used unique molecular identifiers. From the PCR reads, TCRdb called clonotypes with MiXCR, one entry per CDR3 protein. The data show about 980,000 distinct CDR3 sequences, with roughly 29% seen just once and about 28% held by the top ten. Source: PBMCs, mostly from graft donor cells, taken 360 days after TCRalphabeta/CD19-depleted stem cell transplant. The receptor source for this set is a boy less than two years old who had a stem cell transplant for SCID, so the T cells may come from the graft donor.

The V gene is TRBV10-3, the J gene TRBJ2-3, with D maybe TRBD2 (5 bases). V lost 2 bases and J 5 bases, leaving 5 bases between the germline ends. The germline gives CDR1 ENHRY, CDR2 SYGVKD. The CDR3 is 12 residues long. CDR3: CAISERGDTQYF. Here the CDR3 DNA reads TGTGCCATCAGTGAGCGGGGAGATACGCAGTATTTT.

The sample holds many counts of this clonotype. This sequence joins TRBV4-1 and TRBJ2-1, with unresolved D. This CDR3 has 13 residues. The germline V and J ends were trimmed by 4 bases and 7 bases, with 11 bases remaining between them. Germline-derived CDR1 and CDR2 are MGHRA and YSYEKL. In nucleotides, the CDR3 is TGCGCCAGCAGCCTAAACCGGGTTAATGAGCAGTTCTTC. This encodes CASSLNRVNEQFF.

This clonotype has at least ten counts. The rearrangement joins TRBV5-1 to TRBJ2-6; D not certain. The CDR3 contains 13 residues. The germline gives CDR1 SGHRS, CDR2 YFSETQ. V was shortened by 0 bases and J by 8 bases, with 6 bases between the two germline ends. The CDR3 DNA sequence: TGCGCCAGCAGCTTGGCCCCGTCCAACGTCCTGACTTTC. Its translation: CASSLAPSNVLTF.

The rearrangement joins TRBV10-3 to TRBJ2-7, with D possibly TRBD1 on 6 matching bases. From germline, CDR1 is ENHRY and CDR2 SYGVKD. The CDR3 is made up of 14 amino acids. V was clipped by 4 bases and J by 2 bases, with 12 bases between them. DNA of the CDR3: TGTGCCATCAGTGGGGGAACAGGGCCCTACGAGCAGTACTTC. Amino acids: CAISGGTGPYEQYF.

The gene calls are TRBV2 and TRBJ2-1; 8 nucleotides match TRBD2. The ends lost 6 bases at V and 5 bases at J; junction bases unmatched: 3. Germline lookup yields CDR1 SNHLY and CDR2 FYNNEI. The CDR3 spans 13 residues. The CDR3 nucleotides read TGTGCCAGCAGACTAGCGGATAACAATGAGCAGTTCTTC. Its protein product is CASRLADNNEQFF.

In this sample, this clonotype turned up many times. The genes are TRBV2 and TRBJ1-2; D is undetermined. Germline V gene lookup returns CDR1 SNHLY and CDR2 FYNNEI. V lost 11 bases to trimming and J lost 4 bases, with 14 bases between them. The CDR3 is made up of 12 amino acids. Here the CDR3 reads CAQGGAGYGYTF. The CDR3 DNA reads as TGTGCCCAAGGAGGTGCCGGCTATGGCTACACCTTC.

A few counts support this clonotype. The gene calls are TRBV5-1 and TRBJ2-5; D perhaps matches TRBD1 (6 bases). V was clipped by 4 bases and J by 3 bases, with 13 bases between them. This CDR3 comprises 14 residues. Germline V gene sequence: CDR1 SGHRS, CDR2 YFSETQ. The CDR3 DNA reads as TGCGCCAGCAGCCCTGGACAGAGGGAAGAGACCCAGTACTTC. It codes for CASSPGQREETQYF.

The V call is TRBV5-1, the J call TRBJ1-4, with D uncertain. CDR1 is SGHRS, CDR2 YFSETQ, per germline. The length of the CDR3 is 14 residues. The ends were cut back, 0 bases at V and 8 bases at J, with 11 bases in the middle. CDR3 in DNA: TGCGCCAGCAGCTTGGGCTTAACGGGAGAAAAACTGTTTTTT. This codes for CASSLGLTGEKLFF.

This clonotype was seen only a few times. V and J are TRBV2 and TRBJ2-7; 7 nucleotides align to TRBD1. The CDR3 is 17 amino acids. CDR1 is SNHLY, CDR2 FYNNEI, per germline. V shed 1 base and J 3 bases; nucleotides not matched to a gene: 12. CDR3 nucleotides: TGTGCCAGCAGTGAAGTGCCCGGGACAGCCCGTCTCTACGAGCAGTACTTC. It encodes CASSEVPGTARLYEQYF.

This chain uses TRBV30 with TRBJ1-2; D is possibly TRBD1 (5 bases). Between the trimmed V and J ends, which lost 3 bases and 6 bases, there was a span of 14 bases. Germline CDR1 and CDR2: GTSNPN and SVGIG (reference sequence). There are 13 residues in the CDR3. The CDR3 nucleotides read TGTGCCTGGAGCCTCCAGGGTGCCCATGGCTACACCTTC. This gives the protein CAWSLQGAHGYTF.

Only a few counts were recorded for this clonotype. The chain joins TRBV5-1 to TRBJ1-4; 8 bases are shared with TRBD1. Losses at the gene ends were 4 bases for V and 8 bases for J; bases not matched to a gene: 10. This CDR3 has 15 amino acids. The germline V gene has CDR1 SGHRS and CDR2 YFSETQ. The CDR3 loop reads CASSGQGGPLEKLFF. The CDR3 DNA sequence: TGCGCCAGCAGCGGACAGGGCGGTCCGTTGGAAAAACTGTTTTTT.

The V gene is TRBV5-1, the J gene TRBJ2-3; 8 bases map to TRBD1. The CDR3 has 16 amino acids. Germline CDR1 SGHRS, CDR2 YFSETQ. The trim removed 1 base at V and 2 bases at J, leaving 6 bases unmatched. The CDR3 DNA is TGCGCCAGCAGCTTGCCCCCGGGACAGGCCACAGATACGCAGTATTTT. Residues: CASSLPPGQATDTQYF.

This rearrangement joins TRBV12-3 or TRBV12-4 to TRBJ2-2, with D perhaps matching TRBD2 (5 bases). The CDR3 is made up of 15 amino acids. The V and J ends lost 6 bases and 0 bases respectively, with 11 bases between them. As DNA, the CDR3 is TGTGCCAGCAGCTCACTCGGGACGAACACCGGGGAGCTGTTTTTT. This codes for CASSSLGTNTGELFF.